This T cell receptor (beta chain) is from a study of beta chain features in type 1 diabetes. Expressed TCRB transcripts were sequenced, since all the RNA that had been isolated was reverse transcribed. Clones were read by immunoSEQ multiplex PCR, and TCRdb kept only the in-frame ones, dropping some. This sample has fewer than 150,000 clones; 6.9% occur once, and the top ten carry approximately 1.4%. Staining for CD45RO/CCR7/CD25/CD127/CD95/CD27 allowed sorting of CD4+ naive, central memory, regulatory and stem cell-like memory cells. General observations from the study: A possible short-template PCR bias applies equally to patients and controls.

Remarks on this clone: The antigen remains unidentified.

Germline-derived CDR1 and CDR2 are SGHTA and FQGTGA. This CDR3 spans 20 amino acids. Between the trimmed V and J ends, which lost 6 bases and 1 base, there was a span of 30 bases. The receptor was isolated from a woman between 25 and 40 years old in good health. What was sequenced was central memory CD4+ T cells from blood. The chain uses TRBV7-3 and TRBJ1-1; D not certain. CDR3 nucleotide sequence: TGTGCCAGCAGTCTGACGCACACAGCGGGATTTCGAGGTAGGAACACTGAAGCTTTCTTT. Translated: CASSLTHTAGFRGRNTEAFF. The full variable domain, with the rest looked up from reference TRBV7-3 and TRBJ1-1, is GAGVSQTPSNKVTEKGKYVELRCDPISGHTALYWYRQSLGQGPEFLIYFQGTGAADDSGLPNDRFFAVRPEGSVSTLKIQRTERGDSAVYLCASSLTHTAGFRGRNTEAFFGQGTRLTVV.